This TCR beta chain emerged from a study of cytomegalovirus exposure and HLA in healthy donors. In this sample, this clone turned up a few times. PCR primers comprised 60 Vbeta and 13 Jbeta primers. The table came from immunoSEQ multiplex PCR; TCRdb's copy has only in-frame clones and leaves some out. The sample has about 230,000 clones, more than 85% seen once. The sequence derives from a woman between 18 and 29 years old in good health and CMV-seronegative. Sequenced input: PBMCs.

CDR3 protein: CASGWTGNQPQHF. The CDR3 DNA is TGTGCCAGCGGGTGGACAGGCAATCAGCCCCAGCATTTT. The J gene is TRBJ1-5, the V gene TRBV7-2; the D gene is possibly TRBD1 (6 bases). V was trimmed by 8 bases and J by 2 bases, leaving 10 bases between them. The CDR3 loop spans 13 amino acids. Germline lookup yields CDR1 SGHTA and CDR2 FQGNSA.